This TCR beta chain was recorded in a study of cytomegalovirus exposure and HLA in healthy donors. Looked up from germline, CDR1 is SGHDT and CDR2 is YYEEEE. The CDR3 totals 16 residues. V lost 4 bases to trimming and J lost 0 bases, with 16 bases between them. The PCR made use of 60 Vbeta and 13 Jbeta primers. The protocol was immunoSEQ multiplex PCR, while the TCRdb copy is restricted to in-frame clones and leaves out a portion. The table shows more than 100,000 clones, with 80% occurring only once. The rearrangement uses TRBV5-6 and TRBJ2-5, with a tentative D call TRBD1 (6 bases). This clonotype was sampled from a female donor in good health and CMV-seropositive. The sample consisted of PBMCs. CDR3 DNA: TGTGCCAGCAGCCTAACCCTGACAGGCCACCAAGAGACCCAGTACTTC. It codes for CASSLTLTGHQETQYF.